This TCR beta chain was recorded in a study of identical twins (dated by TCRdb to the mid-2010s). Regarding the research as a whole: To test whether fetal clonotypes persist, this study deep-sequenced TCR alpha and beta repertoires from monozygotic twins, from unrelated adults of various ages, and from cord blood. To rule out contamination, the twin experiments were replicated at different times with different library preparation protocols.

General findings and caveats noted by the study authors: In beta out-of-frame sequences, excess twin sharing was weaker, because having fewer shared sequences lowered the signal-to-noise ratio. Compared with coincidental sharing between unrelated individuals, an excess of low generation-probability sequences was observed among out-of-frame TCR alpha sequences shared between twins. Recombination models systematically underestimated out-of-frame TCR alpha sharing in monozygotic twins but agreed with sharing between unrelated individuals. Fewer insertions were carried by abundant cord blood beta clonotypes; a weaker similar trend was observed in young adult naive repertoires, while no such trend was observed in memory repertoires. Conclusions relied on cross-sectional statistical analysis, since the same donors could not be followed over many years. Zero-insertion analyses could be partly confounded by invariant T cells such as MAIT and iNKT, though diverse VJ usage argued against such confounding for most clonotypes.

As to this clonotype: Its antigen specificity is not known. The input lacks base qualities; no much larger clone sits a single base away.

Only healthy Caucasian donors were included. Using Miltenyi CD45RO+ enrichment and human naive T-cell isolation kits, memory (CD45RO+) and naive T cells were isolated from PBMC. The CDR3, cysteine through phenylalanine, is 14 amino acids long. The CDR3 DNA has 42 bases and is translated from base 1. From a lookup of the germline V gene, CDR1 and CDR2 are MNHNS and SASEGT. Germline trimming: 7 bases from V, 7 bases from J; junction bases outside gene matches: 10. The receptor library was made with 5' RACE. The instrument was an Illumina HiSeq 2000. A universal primer binding site was introduced by template switching, and a unique molecular identifier was present in the final cDNA, enabling accurate counting of TCR cDNA molecules. Specific primers in the conserved constant-segment region were used to synthesize first-strand cDNA for TCR alpha and beta chains. To control for contamination, every cDNA library carried two barcodes: a SMART-Mk sample barcode plus Illumina barcodes. Two successive PCR steps introduced TruSeq adapter sequences along with Illumina sample barcodes. Sequencing of the TCR alpha and beta cDNA libraries was done on the Illumina HiSeq platform using custom primers. The study's own analysis went as follows. MiGEC was used to process raw reads and extract unique molecular identifiers, and MiXCR was used to find CDR3 positions. For each individual, recombination models were inferred using an EM algorithm with the repgenHMM and IGoR tools. The analysis of shared clonotypes was done with the tcR package in R, with sharing normalized by the product of cloneset sizes. Out-of-frame nonproductive sequences were analyzed to study raw recombination free of thymic and clonal selection effects. TCRdb ran its own pipeline on the public reads, namely fastp trimming at Q25 and MiXCR clone calling, and kept in-frame beta chains. Each entry merges the rows of one CDR3 protein and shows their most common DNA and genes. What appears here as the V and J calls and clone size reflects TCRdb's work, not the paper's. The table for this sample lists 200,000 to 250,000 distinct CDR3 sequences; over 13% of them were counted only once. Clones ranked in the top ten supply around 8.9% of the sample.

The rearrangement combines TRBV6-1 with TRBJ2-3, with TRBD2 identical over 8 junction bases. What was sequenced was memory (CD45RO+) T cells sorted from blood. Explained via the paper, the cell subset or site label denotes: CD45RO+ enriched T cells. The clonotype originates from a woman in her late teens or twenties in good health. The nucleotides are TGTGCCAGCAAACCCACGGGAGGGGTCAATACGCAGTATTTT. It codes for CASKPTGGVNTQYF.